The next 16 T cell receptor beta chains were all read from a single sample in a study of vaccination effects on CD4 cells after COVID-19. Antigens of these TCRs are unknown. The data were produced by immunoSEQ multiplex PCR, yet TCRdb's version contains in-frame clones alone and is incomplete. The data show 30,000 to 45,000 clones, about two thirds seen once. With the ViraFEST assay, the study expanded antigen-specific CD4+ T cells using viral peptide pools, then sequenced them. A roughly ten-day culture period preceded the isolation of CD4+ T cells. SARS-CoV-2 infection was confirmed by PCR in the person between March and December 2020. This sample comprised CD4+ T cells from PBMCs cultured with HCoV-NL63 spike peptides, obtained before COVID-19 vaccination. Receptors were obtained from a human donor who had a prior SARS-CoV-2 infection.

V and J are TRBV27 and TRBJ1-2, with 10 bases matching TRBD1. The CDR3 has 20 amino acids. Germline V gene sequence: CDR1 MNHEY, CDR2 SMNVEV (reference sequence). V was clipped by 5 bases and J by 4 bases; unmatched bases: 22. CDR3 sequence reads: CASSTRQGARHLRVPYGYTF. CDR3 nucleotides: TGTGCCAGCAGTACTAGACAGGGGGCAAGGCACCTCCGAGTTCCCTATGGCTACACCTTC.

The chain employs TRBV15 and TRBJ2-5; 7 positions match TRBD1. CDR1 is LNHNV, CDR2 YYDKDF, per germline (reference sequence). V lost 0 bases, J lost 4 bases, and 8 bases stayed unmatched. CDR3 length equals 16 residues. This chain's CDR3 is CATSRDATGSVETQYF. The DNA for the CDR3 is TGTGCCACCAGCAGAGATGCGACAGGGTCCGTAGAGACCCAGTACTTC.

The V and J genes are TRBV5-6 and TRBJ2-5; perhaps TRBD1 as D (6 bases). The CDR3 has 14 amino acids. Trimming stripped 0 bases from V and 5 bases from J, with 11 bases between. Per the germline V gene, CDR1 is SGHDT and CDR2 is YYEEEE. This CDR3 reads CASSLDRAMETQYF. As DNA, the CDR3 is TGTGCCAGCAGCTTGGACAGGGCAATGGAGACCCAGTACTTC.

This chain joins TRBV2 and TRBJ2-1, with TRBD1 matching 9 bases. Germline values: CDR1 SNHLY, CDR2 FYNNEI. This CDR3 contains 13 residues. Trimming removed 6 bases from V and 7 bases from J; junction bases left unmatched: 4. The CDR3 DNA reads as TGTGCCAGCAGAGCCGACAGGGGGAATGAGCAGTTCTTC. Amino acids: CASRADRGNEQFF.

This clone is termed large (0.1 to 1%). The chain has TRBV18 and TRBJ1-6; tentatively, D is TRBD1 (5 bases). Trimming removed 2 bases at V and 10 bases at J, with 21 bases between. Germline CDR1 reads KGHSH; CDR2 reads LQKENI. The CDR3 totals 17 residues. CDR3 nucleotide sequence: TGTGCCAGCTCACCAAGGAGTTTGGGGACGTCGGGCTCACCCCTCCACTTT. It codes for CASSPRSLGTSGSPLHF.

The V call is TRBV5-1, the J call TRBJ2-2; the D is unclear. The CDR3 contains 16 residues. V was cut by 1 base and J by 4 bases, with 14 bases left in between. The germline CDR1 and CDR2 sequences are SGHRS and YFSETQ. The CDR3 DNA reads TGCGCCAGCAGCTTGATGGTGCGGTCGGGCACCGGGGAGCTGTTTTTT. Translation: CASSLMVRSGTGELFF.

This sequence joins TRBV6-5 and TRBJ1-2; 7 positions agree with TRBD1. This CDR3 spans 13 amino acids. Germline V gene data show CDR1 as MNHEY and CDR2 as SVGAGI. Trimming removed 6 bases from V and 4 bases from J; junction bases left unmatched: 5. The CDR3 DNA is TGTGCCAGCAGGGCGACAGGGATCTATGGCTACACCTTC. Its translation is CASRATGIYGYTF.

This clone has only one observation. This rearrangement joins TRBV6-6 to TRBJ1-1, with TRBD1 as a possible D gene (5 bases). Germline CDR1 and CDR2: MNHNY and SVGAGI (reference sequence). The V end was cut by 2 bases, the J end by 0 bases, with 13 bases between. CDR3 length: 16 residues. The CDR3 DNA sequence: TGTGCCAGCAGTTACCCTAGGACACCTATGAACACTGAAGCTTTCTTT. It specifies CASSYPRTPMNTEAFF.

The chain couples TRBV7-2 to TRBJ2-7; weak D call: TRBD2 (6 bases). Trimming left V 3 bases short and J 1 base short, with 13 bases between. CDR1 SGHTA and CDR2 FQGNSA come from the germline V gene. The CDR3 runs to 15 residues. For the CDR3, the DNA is TGTGCCAGCAGCTTGTGGCTAGCGTCTTCCTACGAGCAGTACTTC. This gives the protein CASSLWLASSYEQYF.

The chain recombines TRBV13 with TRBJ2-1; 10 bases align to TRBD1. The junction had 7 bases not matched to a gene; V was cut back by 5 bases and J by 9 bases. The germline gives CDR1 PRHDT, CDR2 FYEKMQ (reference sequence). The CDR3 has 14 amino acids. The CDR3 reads CASSPGQGPFEQFF. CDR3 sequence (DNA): TGTGCCAGCAGCCCGGGACAGGGGCCCTTTGAGCAGTTCTTC.

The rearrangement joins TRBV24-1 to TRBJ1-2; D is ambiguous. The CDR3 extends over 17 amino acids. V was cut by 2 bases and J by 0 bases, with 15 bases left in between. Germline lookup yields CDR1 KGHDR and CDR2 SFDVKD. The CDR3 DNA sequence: TGTGCCACCAGTGATTCCCAGGTACAAACTACTAACTATGGCTACACCTTC. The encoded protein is CATSDSQVQTTNYGYTF.

The DNA for the CDR3 is TGTGCCAGCAGCTTGTGGACAGGGATGGGGACCGGGGAGCTGTTTTTT. It translates to CASSLWTGMGTGELFF. This chain links TRBV5-4 with TRBJ2-2, with 8 bases aligning to TRBD1. V gave up 1 base and J gave up 5 bases; unmatched junction bases: 7. From germline, CDR1 is SGHNT and CDR2 YYREEE (reference sequence). This CDR3 spans 16 amino acids. Together with reference TRBV5-4 and TRBJ2-2, the CDR3 gives the full variable domain: ETGVTQSPTHLIKTRGQQVTLRCSSQSGHNTVSWYQQALGQGPQFIFQYYREEENGRGNFPPRFSGLQFPNYSSELNVNALELDDSALYLCASSLWTGMGTGELFFGEGSRLTVL.

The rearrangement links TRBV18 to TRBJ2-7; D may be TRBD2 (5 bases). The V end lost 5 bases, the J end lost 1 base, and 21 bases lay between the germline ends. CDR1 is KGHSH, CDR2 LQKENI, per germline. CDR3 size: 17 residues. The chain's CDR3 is CASSSLPPGTPSYEQYF. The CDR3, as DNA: TGTGCCAGCTCATCACTCCCCCCGGGAACCCCATCCTACGAGCAGTACTTC. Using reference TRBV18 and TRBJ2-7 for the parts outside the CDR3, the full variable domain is NAGVMQNPRHLVRRRGQEARLRCSPMKGHSHVYWYRQLPEEGLKFMVYLQKENIIDESGMPKERFSAEFPKEGPSILRIQQVVRGDSAAYFCASSSLPPGTPSYEQYFGPGTRLTVT.

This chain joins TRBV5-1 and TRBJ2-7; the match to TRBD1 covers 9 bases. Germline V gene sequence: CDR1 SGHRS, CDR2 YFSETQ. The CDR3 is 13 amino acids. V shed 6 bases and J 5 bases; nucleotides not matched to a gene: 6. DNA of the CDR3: TGCGCCAGCAACATACAGGGGGCAAACGAGCAGTACTTC. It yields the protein CASNIQGANEQYF.

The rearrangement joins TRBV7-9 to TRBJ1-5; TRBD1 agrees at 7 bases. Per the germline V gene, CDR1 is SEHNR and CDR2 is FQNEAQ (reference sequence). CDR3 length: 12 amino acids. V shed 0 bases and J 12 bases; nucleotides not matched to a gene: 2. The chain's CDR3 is CASSLATGRQHF. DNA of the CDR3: TGTGCCAGCAGCTTAGCGACAGGGCGCCAGCATTTT.

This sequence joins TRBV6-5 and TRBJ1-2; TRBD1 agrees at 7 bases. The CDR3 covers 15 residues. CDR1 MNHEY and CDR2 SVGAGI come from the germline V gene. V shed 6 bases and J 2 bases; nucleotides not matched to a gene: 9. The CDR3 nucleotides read TGTGCCAGCAGACCGCGCCGGGACAGAAACTATGGCTACACCTTC. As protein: CASRPRRDRNYGYTF.